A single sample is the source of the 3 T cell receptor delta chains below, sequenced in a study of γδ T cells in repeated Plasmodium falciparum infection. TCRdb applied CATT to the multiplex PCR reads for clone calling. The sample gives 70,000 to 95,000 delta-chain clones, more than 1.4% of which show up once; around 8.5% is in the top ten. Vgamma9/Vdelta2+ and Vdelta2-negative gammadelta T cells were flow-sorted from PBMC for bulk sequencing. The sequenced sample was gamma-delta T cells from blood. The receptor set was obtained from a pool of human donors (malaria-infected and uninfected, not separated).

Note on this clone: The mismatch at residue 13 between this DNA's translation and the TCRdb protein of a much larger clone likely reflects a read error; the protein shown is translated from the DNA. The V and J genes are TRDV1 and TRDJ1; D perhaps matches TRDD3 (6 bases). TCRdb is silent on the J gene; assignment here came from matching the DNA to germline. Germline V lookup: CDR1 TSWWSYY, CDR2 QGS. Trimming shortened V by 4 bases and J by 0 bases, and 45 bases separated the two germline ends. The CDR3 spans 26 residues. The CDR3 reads CALGATPSWLSTRGFHRFYHTDKLIF. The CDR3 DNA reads TGTGCTCTTGGGGCCACGCCTTCTTGGCTATCAACTAGGGGATTTCATCGATTTTATCACACCGATAAACTCATCTTT.

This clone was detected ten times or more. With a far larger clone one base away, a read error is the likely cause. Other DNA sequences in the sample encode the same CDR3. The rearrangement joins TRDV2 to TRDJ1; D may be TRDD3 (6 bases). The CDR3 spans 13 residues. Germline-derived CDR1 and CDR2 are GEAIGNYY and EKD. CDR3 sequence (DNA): TGTGCCTGCGACAGGGGATACACCGATAAACTCATCTTT. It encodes CACDRGYTDKLIF.

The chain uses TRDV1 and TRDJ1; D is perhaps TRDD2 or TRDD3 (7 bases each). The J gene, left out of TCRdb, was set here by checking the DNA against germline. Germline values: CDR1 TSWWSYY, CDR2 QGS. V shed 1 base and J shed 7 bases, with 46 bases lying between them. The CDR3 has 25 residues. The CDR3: CALGEPRANHNLLVPTLFGGLKLIF. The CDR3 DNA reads TGTGCTCTTGGGGAACCAAGGGCAAACCATAATTTATTAGTTCCTACGCTTTTTGGGGGACTTAAACTCATCTTT.